The clone carrying this TCR beta chain was seen a handful of times. Its antigen is as yet unknown. This record belongs to a study of T cells in localized non-small cell lung cancer. Overall study findings and caveats: Investigators sequenced only a single tumor region, leaving heterogeneity possible.

Libraries were prepared by immunoSEQ multiplex PCR; TCRdb keeps only in-frame clonotypes and omits some of them. The table records over a thousand clones, approximately 24% of them present only once. Trimming pared 0 bases from V and 0 bases from J, leaving 8 bases between. CDR1 and CDR2 (germline): LNHNV, YYDKDF (reference sequence). The CDR3 runs 16 residues. The rearrangement joins TRBV15 to TRBJ2-2; a weak D match, TRBD1 (6 bases). This clonotype originated in a man aged 18 to 49 with stage II lung adenocarcinoma. Sample: normal lung tissue next to the tumor, taken before any cancer treatment. CDR3 in DNA: TGTGCCACCAGCAGAGACAGGGGACCGAACACCGGGGAGCTGTTTTTT. It specifies CATSRDRGPNTGELFF.